These 6 T cell receptor beta chains came from one sample sequenced in a study of follicular helper T cells after annual influenza vaccination (dated by TCRdb to the late 2010s). The time point label for this specimen denotes: 2014-2015 season, 7 days after vaccination. The library was prepared using the immunoSEQ multiplex PCR assay. What TCRdb holds here is the immuneACCESS table cut down to in-frame rearrangements. Part of the clones is not present; checked against another copy, under half of the missing clones reflect an unresolved V gene, and the others are unexplained. A total of several thousand clones appear in this sample, 75% to 90% of them only once. Jointly, the top ten make up less than 2% of the sample. The sample here was CXCR5+ CD38- circulating T follicular helper cells from blood, taken 7 days after influenza vaccination. Per the publication, the cell subset or site label means: circulating Tfh, non-naive CD4+CXCR5+PD-1+ (ICOS+CD38+ or ICOS-CD38-). These receptors originate from an adult who received the influenza vaccine.

This clone was counted only a few times. The chain employs TRBV4-2 and TRBJ1-5, with 7 bases identical to TRBD1. CDR3 length: 18 amino acids. Germline values: CDR1 LGHNA, CDR2 YNFKEQ. Trimming at V came to 2 bases and at J to 0 bases, leaving 10 bases not matched to a gene. Here the CDR3 DNA reads TGTGCCAGCAGCCAACCGACAGGGAACTCTAATAGCAATCAGCCCCAGCATTTT. Protein: CASSQPTGNSNSNQPQHF.

Remarks on this clone: At one end the junction does not follow the germline gene, possibly because of a read error. This chain uses TRBV7-9 with TRBJ2-2; D may be TRBD2 (6 bases). Germline-derived CDR1 and CDR2 are SEHNR and FQNEAQ (reference sequence). This CDR3 is 17 amino acids long. The CDR3 loop is CASSPERALVNTGELLF. In nucleotides, the CDR3 is TGTGCCAGCAGCCCCGAGCGGGCACTAGTGAACACCGGGGAGCTGCTTTTT.

The V call is TRBV6-5, the J call TRBJ2-7, with TRBD1 matching 11 bases. V was pared by 5 bases and J by 3 bases, with 6 bases of the junction left unmatched. The CDR3 has 15 residues. Germline loops: CDR1 MNHEY, CDR2 SVGAGI. In DNA, the CDR3 is TGTGCCAGCAGTAGAGGGACAGGGGGGGGCTACGAGCAGTACTTC. This sequence encodes CASSRGTGGGYEQYF.

The chain has TRBV7-9 and TRBJ1-1, with D unclear. Trimming cost V 5 bases and J 0 bases, with 13 bases left between them. In germline, CDR1 is SEHNR, CDR2 FQNEAQ (reference sequence). This CDR3 has 15 amino acids. The DNA for the CDR3 is TGTGCCAGCAGCAAGGACGGTGGAATGAACACTGAAGCTTTCTTT. Translated: CASSKDGGMNTEAFF.

This chain uses TRBV29-1 with TRBJ1-4; maybe TRBD1 (5 bases). Trimming took off 2 bases at V and 8 bases at J, with 12 bases between the two ends. Germline loops: CDR1 SQVTM, CDR2 ANQGSEA. The CDR3 consists of 13 residues. The CDR3 DNA reads TGCAGCGTTGAATCGGGACCGGGAGAAAAACTGTTTTTT. Encoded protein: CSVESGPGEKLFF.

V usage is TRBV25-1 and J usage is TRBJ1-6; 9 nucleotides match TRBD1. Trimming took 3 bases from V and 7 from J; bases not matched to a gene: 7. CDR1 and CDR2 from the germline V gene are MGHDK and SYGVNS. The CDR3 covers 16 residues. CDR3 sequence (DNA): TGTGCCAGCAGTGAGACCGACAGGGGGAGGAATTCACCCCTCCACTTT. Amino acids: CASSETDRGRNSPLHF.